The 13 T cell receptor beta chains below were found in one sample sequenced in a study of T cell clonality in common variable immunodeficiency. Method: immunoSEQ multiplex PCR; TCRdb's copy keeps in-frame clones and lacks some. The sample includes around 81,000 clones, none of them occurring once. Specimen: peripheral blood mononuclear cells. These receptors were taken from a person aged 18 to 75 in good health.

This clone was counted only a few times. The CDR3 end lies 3 residues beyond the end of the read and is filled in from the germline J gene. The chain recombines TRBV30 with TRBJ1-2, with D possibly matching TRBD1 (6 bases). The CDR3 contains 12 residues. Germline CDR1 is GTSNPN and CDR2 is SVGIG (reference sequence). The covered CDR3 bases are TGTGCCCAAGGACAGAGCAGCTACGAC. Its translation is CAQGQSSYD. The entire CDR3 is CAQGQSSYDYTF.

A note on this clone: The sequenced fragment ends 3 residues before the CDR3 boundary, so the rest is inferred from the germline J gene. J is TRBJ1-1 and V is TRBV7-2; D gene ambiguous. V dropped 3 bases and J dropped 0 bases, with 8 bases sitting between them. Germline V lookup: CDR1 SGHTA, CDR2 FQGNSA. This CDR3 spans 14 amino acids. The DNA read from the CDR3 is TGTGCCAGCAGCTTGACTCGACTGAACACTGAA. Encoded protein: CASSLTRLNTE. The whole CDR3 region reads CASSLTRLNTEAFF.

There are many counts of this clone. The read ends 3 residues before the CDR3 terminus; that terminus is restored from the germline J gene. The V gene is TRBV5-1, the J gene TRBJ1-6, with D maybe TRBD1 (5 bases). Trimming took 4 bases from V and 6 from J, leaving 11 bases between them. Germline CDR1 is SGHRS and CDR2 is YFSETQ. The CDR3 loop spans 14 amino acids. The sequenced part of the CDR3 DNA is TGCGCCAGCAGCGAGGGGCGCCCTAATTCACCC. It codes for CASSEGRPNSP. The whole CDR3 sequence is CASSEGRPNSPLHF.

This clone was seen at least ten times. Read data end 3 residues before the CDR3 end; the end is taken from the germline J gene. The V gene is TRBV9, the J gene TRBJ2-7; 9 nucleotides align to TRBD1. The CDR3 runs 17 residues. Germline-derived CDR1 and CDR2 are SGDLS and YYNGEE. The trim removed 0 bases at V and 5 bases at J, leaving 12 bases unmatched. The CDR3 DNA, read in part, is TGTGCCAGCAGCGTAGATCCGACAGGGGGGAATCGCGACGAG. Protein product: CASSVDPTGGNRDE. The whole CDR3 is CASSVDPTGGNRDEQYF.

Incomplete CDR3 DNA: TGTGCCTGGAGTGTCGCGTCAGGGACTAGCGGGAGTCCCAATGAC. Translated: CAWSVASGTSGSPND. The entire CDR3 protein reads CAWSVASGTSGSPNDYTF. This chain connects TRBV30 to TRBJ1-2; tentatively, D is TRBD1 (5 bases). With the read ending 3 residues before the CDR3 end, the germline J gene is used to fill in that end. CDR3 length: 18 residues. Germline values: CDR1 GTSNPN, CDR2 SVGIG (reference sequence). Based on the CDR3 plus reference TRBV30 and TRBJ1-2, the full variable domain is SQTIHQWPATLVQPVGSPLSLECTVEGTSNPNLYWYRQAAGRGLQLLFYSVGIGQISSEVPQNLSASRPQDRQFILSSKKLLLSDSGFYLCAWSVASGTSGSPNDYTFGSGTRLTVV.

This clone has a count of ten or more. The read ends 3 residues shy of where the CDR3 ends; the end is completed using the germline J gene. The rearrangement joins TRBV3-1 (or the pseudogene TRBV3-2) to TRBJ2-1; 7 bases agree with TRBD2. CDR1 and CDR2 (germline): LGHDT, YNNKEL (reference sequence). The V and J ends lost 0 bases and 8 bases, in that order; junction bases with no gene match: 16. The CDR3 is 18 residues long. The part of the CDR3 DNA that was read is TGTGCCAGCAGCCAAGAAAGGGCCCCGGCGGGAGTTGTATATGAG. Amino acids: CASSQERAPAGVVYE. In full, the CDR3 is CASSQERAPAGVVYEQFF.

This clone was recorded at least ten times. Sequencing ends 3 residues short of the CDR3 end; the germline J gene provides the rest. This chain links TRBV5-4 with TRBJ2-7; tentative D call: TRBD2 (6 bases). The germline V gene has CDR1 SGHNT and CDR2 YYREEE (reference sequence). CDR3 size: 15 residues. The ends were cut back, 0 bases at V and 6 bases at J, with 16 bases in the middle. CDR3 sequence: CASSLATAGGSEQYF. CDR3 DNA, as far as it was read: TGTGCCAGCAGCTTGGCGACAGCAGGAGGGTCCGAG.

This clone was recorded at least ten times. The read is 3 residues too short to cover the CDR3 end, so that end is filled in from the germline J gene. The chain has TRBV19 and TRBJ2-7, with a tentative D call TRBD2 (6 bases). This CDR3 is 15 amino acids long. Between the trimmed V and J ends, which lost 1 base and 5 bases, there was a span of 15 bases. Germline V gives CDR1 LNHDA, CDR2 SQIVND (reference sequence). CDR3 in amino acids: CASSIAIAERNEQYF. The CDR3 DNA, read in part, is TGTGCCAGTAGTATAGCCATAGCGGAACGAAACGAG.

Many counts were recorded for this clone. The CDR3 end is not reached by the read, which stops 3 residues before it; the germline J gene fills it in. The V gene is TRBV6-2 or TRBV6-3, the J gene TRBJ2-3, with a tentative D call TRBD1 (5 bases). This CDR3 comprises 13 residues. Trimming pared 7 bases from V and 2 bases from J, leaving 10 bases between. CDR1 and CDR2 (germline): MNHEY, SVGEGT. CDR3 amino acids: CASTYRTTDTQYF. The CDR3 bases that were read are TGTGCCAGCACATACAGGACCACAGATACG.

This clone was observed many times. Read sequence stops 3 residues before the CDR3 end, and the germline J gene provides the missing end. The chain is built from TRBV6-1 and TRBJ2-7; TRBD1 matches 10 bases. V gave up 4 bases and J gave up 3 bases; unmatched junction bases: 6. CDR1 is MNHNS and CDR2 is SASEGT in the germline V gene. This CDR3 contains 15 residues. The CDR3 spells CASSVSTGGIYEQYF. Incomplete CDR3 DNA: TGTGCCAGCAGTGTCTCGACAGGGGGCATCTACGAG.

This clone was seen ten or more times. The missing CDR3 end, 3 residues past where the read stops, is filled in from the germline J gene. The V call is TRBV19, the J call TRBJ2-4; tentatively, D is TRBD1 (6 bases). Germline V lookup: CDR1 LNHDA, CDR2 SQIVND (reference sequence). Trimming shortened V by 4 bases and J by 3 bases, and 13 bases separated the two germline ends. The CDR3 loop spans 15 amino acids. The sequenced part of the CDR3 DNA is TGTGCCAGTAGTAGGGACACTAGGGGCAAAAACATT. It encodes CASSRDTRGKNI. The full-length CDR3 reads as CASSRDTRGKNIQYF.

This clone was observed many times. The read terminates 3 residues ahead of where the CDR3 ends, so the germline J gene completes it. This chain links TRBV6-2 or TRBV6-3 with TRBJ2-4; D call uncertain. The CDR3 length is 15 residues. Germline V gives CDR1 MNHEY, CDR2 SVGEGT. The V end was cut by 2 bases, the J end by 4 bases, with 12 bases between. Partial CDR3 DNA: TGTGCCAGCAGTTACGTCTCTACCGAAAAAAACATT. It yields the protein CASSYVSTEKNI. The CDR3 in its entirety is CASSYVSTEKNIQYF.

The sample holds many counts of this clone. The read gets to within 3 residues of the CDR3 end, and the germline J gene fills in the rest. The V gene is TRBV7-3, the J gene TRBJ2-3; the D gene is possibly TRBD2 (6 bases). The germline CDR1 and CDR2 sequences are SGHTA and FQGTGA. The V and J ends lost 5 bases and 2 bases respectively, with 11 bases between them. The CDR3 loop spans 14 amino acids. The sequenced CDR3 bases are TGTGCCAGCAGCGAGGCTAGCGCCACAGATACG. Protein sequence: CASSEASATDT. The CDR3 as a whole reads CASSEASATDTQYF.